This TCR beta chain was recorded in a study of blood T cell repertoires in COVID-19. Study overall: Acute-phase and convalescent COVID-19 samples originated in the United States, Italy and Spain. The cDNA or gDNA used as material had been derived from T cells, B-cell-depleted T cells, or PBMCs.

Germline values: CDR1 SQVTM, CDR2 ANQGSEA. Trimming left V 4 bases short and J 4 bases short, with 17 bases between. This CDR3 comprises 15 residues. Authors' processing steps: Amplification from reference gene primers served as the basis for estimated nucleated cell counts. Here immunoSEQ multiplex PCR was the method, and the copy in TCRdb shows in-frame clones only, minus some. V and J calls and clone size are those listed in that table; D and trimming were worked out from the DNA. The sample yields roughly 130,000 clones, 70% to 85% seen once. The sequenced sample was peripheral blood. This sequence joins TRBV29-1 and TRBJ2-1; D call uncertain. This clonotype originated in a man in his sixties with acute or convalescent COVID-19. CDR3 sequence reads: CSVGFAQSSYNEQFF. The CDR3 bases are TGCAGCGTTGGATTCGCGCAATCAAGTTACAATGAGCAGTTCTTC.